This T cell receptor beta chain was sequenced during a study of T-cell memory formation after mild COVID-19. Germline V lookup: CDR1 SGDLS, CDR2 YYNGEE. V was trimmed by 0 bases and J by 1 base, leaving 10 bases between them. The CDR3 length is 15 residues. As concerns this clonotype: Its antigen is still unknown.

General study points: Largely, contracting CD4+ clones fell within CM and EM, and contracting CD8+ clones within EMRA.

TCRdb analysed the 5' RACE reads with MiXCR anew, one entry per CDR3 protein. The sample gives about 340,000 distinct CDR3 sequences, 10% to 15% of which show up once; 20% to 25% is in the top ten. The clonotype comes from a man aged 18 to 30 who had mild COVID-19 (a few samples of this study predate the infection). Cell type and time point are not known. The specimen sequenced was PBMCs or a T cell subset sorted from them (not recorded which). The V call is TRBV9, the J call TRBJ1-2; D remains ambiguous. In DNA, the CDR3 is TGTGCCAGCAGCGTAGACCCGGAGCGTAACTATGGCTACACCTTC. Translation gives CASSVDPERNYGYTF.